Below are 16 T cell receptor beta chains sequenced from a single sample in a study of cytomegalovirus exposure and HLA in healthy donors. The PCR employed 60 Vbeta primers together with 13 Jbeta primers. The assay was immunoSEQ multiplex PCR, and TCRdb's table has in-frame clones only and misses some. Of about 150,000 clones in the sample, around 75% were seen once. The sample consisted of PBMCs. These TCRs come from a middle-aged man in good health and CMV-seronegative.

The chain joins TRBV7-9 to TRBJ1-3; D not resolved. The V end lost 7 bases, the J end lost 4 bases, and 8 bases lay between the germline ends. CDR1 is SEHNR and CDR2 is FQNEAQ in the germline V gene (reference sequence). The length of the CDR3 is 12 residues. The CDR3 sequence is CASISEGNTIYF. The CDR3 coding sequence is TGTGCCAGCATTAGCGAAGGAAACACCATATATTTT.

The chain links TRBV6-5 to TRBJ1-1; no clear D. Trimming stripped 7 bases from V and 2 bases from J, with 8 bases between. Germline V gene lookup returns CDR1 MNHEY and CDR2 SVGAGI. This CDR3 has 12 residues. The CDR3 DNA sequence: TGTGCCAGCAATTCCCTAAACACTGAAGCTTTCTTT. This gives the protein CASNSLNTEAFF.

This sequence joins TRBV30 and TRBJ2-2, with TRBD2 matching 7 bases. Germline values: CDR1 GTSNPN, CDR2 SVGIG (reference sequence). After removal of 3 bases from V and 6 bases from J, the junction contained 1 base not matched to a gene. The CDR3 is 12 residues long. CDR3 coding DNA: TGTGCCTGGAGACGGGGGGCCGGGGAGCTGTTTTTT. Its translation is CAWRRGAGELFF.

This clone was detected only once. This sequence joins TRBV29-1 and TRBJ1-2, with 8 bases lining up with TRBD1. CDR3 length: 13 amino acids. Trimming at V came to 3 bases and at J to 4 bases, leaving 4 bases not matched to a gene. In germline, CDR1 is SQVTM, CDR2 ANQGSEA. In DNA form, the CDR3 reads TGCAGCGTTGACAGGGGGCGCAGCTATGGCTACACCTTC. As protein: CSVDRGRSYGYTF.

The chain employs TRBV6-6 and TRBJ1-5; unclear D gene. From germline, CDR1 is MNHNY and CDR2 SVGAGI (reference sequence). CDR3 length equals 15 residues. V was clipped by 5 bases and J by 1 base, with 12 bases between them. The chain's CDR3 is CASSLQEPSNQPQHF. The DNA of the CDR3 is TGTGCCAGCAGTCTTCAGGAACCAAGCAATCAGCCCCAGCATTTT.

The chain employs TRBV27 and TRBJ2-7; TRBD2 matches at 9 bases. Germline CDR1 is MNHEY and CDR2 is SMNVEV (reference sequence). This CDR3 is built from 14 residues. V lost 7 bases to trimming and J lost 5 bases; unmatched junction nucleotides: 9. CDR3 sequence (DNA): TGTGCCAGCACCCCGGGCGGGAGGGGAGACGAGCAGTACTTC. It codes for CASTPGGRGDEQYF.

The CDR3 nucleotides read TGTGCCACCAGCAGAGATCCGGCTAGCGGGGCGTCTGAGACCCAGTACTTC. This translates into CATSRDPASGASETQYF. The V call is TRBV15, the J call TRBJ2-5; 9 positions match TRBD2. CDR3 length: 17 residues. Trimming took 0 bases from V and 5 from J; bases not matched to a gene: 10. Per the germline V gene, CDR1 is LNHNV and CDR2 is YYDKDF (reference sequence).

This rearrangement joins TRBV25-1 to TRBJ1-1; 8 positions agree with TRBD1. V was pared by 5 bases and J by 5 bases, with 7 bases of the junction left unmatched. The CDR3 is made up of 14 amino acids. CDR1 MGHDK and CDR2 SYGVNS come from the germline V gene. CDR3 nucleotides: TGTGCCAGCAGTCCCCGGGACAGGTGGACTGAAGCTTTCTTT. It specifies CASSPRDRWTEAFF.

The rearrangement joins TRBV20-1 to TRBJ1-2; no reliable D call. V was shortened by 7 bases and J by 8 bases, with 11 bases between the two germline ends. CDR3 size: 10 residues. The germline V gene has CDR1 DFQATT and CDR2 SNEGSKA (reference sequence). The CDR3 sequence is CSVYSGGYTF. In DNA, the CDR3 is TGCAGTGTCTACAGCGGGGGCTACACCTTC.

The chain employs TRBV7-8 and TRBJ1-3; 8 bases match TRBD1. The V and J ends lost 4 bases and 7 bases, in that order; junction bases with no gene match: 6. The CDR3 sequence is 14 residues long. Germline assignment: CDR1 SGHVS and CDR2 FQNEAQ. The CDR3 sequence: CASSWTGSGNTIYF. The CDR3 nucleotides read TGTGCCAGCAGCTGGACAGGGTCCGGCAACACCATATATTTT. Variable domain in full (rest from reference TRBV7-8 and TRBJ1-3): GAGVSQSPRYKVAKRGQDVALRCDPISGHVSLFWYQQALGQGPEFLTYFQNEAQLDKSGLPSDRFFAERPEGSVSTLKIQRTQQEDSAVYLCASSWTGSGNTIYFGEGSWLTVV.

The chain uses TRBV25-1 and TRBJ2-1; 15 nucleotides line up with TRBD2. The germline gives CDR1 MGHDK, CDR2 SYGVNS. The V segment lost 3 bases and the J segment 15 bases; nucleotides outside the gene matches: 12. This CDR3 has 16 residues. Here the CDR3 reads CASSDQGLAGGPLRFF. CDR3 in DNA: TGTGCCAGCAGTGACCAAGGACTAGCGGGAGGGCCGCTTCGGTTCTTC.

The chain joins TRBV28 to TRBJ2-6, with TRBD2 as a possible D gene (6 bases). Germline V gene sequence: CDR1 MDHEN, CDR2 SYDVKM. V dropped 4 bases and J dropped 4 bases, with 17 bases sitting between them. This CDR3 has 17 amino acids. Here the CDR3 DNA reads TGTGCCAGCAGTTCCACGTTCGGGGGTTCAGGGGCCAACGTCCTGACTTTC. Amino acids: CASSSTFGGSGANVLTF.

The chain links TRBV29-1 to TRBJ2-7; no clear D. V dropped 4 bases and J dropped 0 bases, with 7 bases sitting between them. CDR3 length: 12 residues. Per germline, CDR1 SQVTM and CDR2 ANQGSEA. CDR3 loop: CSVGASSYEQYF. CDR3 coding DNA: TGCAGCGTTGGAGCTAGCTCCTACGAGCAGTACTTC.

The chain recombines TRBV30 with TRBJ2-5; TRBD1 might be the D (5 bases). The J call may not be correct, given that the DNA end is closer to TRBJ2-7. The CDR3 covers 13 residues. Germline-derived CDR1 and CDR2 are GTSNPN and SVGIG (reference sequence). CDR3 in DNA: TGTGCCTCGTCCGACCCCCCGACAGACGAGCAGTACTTC. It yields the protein CASSDPPTDEQYF.

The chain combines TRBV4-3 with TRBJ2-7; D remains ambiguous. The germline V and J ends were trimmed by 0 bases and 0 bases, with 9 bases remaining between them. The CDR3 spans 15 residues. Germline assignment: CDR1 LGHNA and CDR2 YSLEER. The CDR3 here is CASSQELFSSYEQYF. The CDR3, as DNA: TGCGCCAGCAGCCAAGAGTTATTTAGCTCCTACGAGCAGTACTTC.

CDR3 nucleotides: TGTGCCAGCAGTTTAAGGAGGACTAGCACAGATACGCAGTATTTT. As protein: CASSLRRTSTDTQYF. The V call is TRBV27, the J call TRBJ2-3; a possible D gene is TRBD2 (5 bases). The ends were cut back, 2 bases at V and 0 bases at J, with 9 bases in the middle. CDR1 and CDR2 from the germline V gene are MNHEY and SMNVEV (reference sequence). The CDR3 extends over 15 amino acids.